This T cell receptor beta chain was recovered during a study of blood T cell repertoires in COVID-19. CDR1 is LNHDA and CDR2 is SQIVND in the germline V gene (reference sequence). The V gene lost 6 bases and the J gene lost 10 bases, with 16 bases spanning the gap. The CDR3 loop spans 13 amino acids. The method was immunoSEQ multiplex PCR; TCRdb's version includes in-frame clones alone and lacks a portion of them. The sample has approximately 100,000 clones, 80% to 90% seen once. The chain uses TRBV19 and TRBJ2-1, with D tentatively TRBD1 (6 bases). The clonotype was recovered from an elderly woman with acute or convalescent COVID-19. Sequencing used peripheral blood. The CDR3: CASRGAPLAEQFF. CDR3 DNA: TGTGCCAGTAGGGGGGCTCCCCTCGCCGAGCAGTTCTTC.